The rows below give T cell receptor beta chains drawn from one sample of a study of T cells in Graves' hyperthyroidism and ophthalmopathy. TCRdb recomputed calls from the multiplex PCR reads with MiXCR, one row per CDR3 protein. The sample yields some 440,000 distinct CDR3 sequences, less than 20% seen once. The source material was blood. These receptors were obtained from a woman younger than 35 with Graves' hyperthyroidism. Each CDR3 is given with its conserved first and last residue. Fields, in order: V gene, J gene, clone size, D gene, CDR3 DNA, CDR3 protein. The D gene is left open where the match is weak. Clone size is shown for a subset of rows, as once, few, many or a class of expanded clone.

v_call: TRBV9
j_call: TRBJ2-7
clone_size: once
d_call: TRBD2
cdr3_nt: TGTGCCAGCAGCGTACCACTAGCGGGGGGGCTGTACGAGCAGTACTTC
cdr3_aa: CASSVPLAGGLYEQYF

v_call: TRBV27
j_call: TRBJ1-1
clone_size: many
d_call: TRBD1
cdr3_nt: TGTGCCAGCAGCCGGCGGGACAGCAACACTGAAGCTTTCTTT
cdr3_aa: CASSRRDSNTEAFF

v_call: TRBV18
j_call: TRBJ1-2
clone_size: many
d_call: TRBD1
cdr3_nt: TGTGCCAGCTCACCAGGACAGGCCTATGGCTACACCTTC
cdr3_aa: CASSPGQAYGYTF

v_call: TRBV20-1
j_call: TRBJ1-5
clone_size: many
d_call: TRBD1
cdr3_nt: TGCAGTGCTGGAAGGGGGACAGGGGGATATAGCAATCAGCCCCAGCATTTT
cdr3_aa: CSAGRGTGGYSNQPQHF

v_call: TRBV11-2
j_call: TRBJ1-1
clone_size: many
d_call: NA
cdr3_nt: TGTGCCAGCAGCTTAGGGAGCCCAACTGAAGCTTTCTTT
cdr3_aa: CASSLGSPTEAFF

v_call: TRBV6-1
j_call: TRBJ1-2
clone_size: many
d_call: NA
cdr3_nt: TGTGCCAGCACCGCCGGGGCCCCATATGGCTACACCTTC
cdr3_aa: CASTAGAPYGYTF

v_call: TRBV12-3/TRBV12-4
j_call: TRBJ2-5
clone_size: many
d_call: TRBD2
cdr3_nt: TGTGCCAGCCTAAGGTCGGGGGGGTCTAAGACCCAGTACTTC
cdr3_aa: CASLRSGGSKTQYF

v_call: TRBV5-5
j_call: TRBJ2-2
clone_size: many
d_call: NA
cdr3_nt: TGTGCCAGCAGCTTCCAGGGCTTCGCCGGGGAGCTGTTTTTT
cdr3_aa: CASSFQGFAGELFF

v_call: TRBV5-8
j_call: TRBJ2-1
clone_size: many
d_call: TRBD1
cdr3_nt: TGTGCCAGCAGCTTGGCGGGACAGGGGTGGAATGAGCAGTTCTTC
cdr3_aa: CASSLAGQGWNEQFF

v_call: TRBV7-9
j_call: TRBJ2-7
clone_size: many
d_call: NA
cdr3_nt: TGTGCCAGCAGCTTAGTCGGCCAGGGTTCGTGGGAGCAGTACTTC
cdr3_aa: CASSLVGQGSWEQYF

v_call: TRBV29-1
j_call: TRBJ2-3
clone_size: NA
d_call: NA
cdr3_nt: TGCAGCGTTGCATCCGGGACGGGCACAGATACGCAGTATTTT
cdr3_aa: CSVASGTGTDTQYF

v_call: TRBV29-1
j_call: TRBJ1-5
clone_size: many
d_call: NA
cdr3_nt: TGCAGCGTTGGGGAAGTGGGAGACCAGCCCCAGCATTTT
cdr3_aa: CSVGEVGDQPQHF

v_call: TRBV25-1
j_call: TRBJ1-1
clone_size: few
d_call: NA
cdr3_nt: TGTGCCAGCACGCCGGGACATATGAACACTGAAGCTTTCTTT
cdr3_aa: CASTPGHMNTEAFF

v_call: TRBV28
j_call: TRBJ1-5
clone_size: many
d_call: NA
cdr3_nt: TGTGCCAGCAGGGGGCAGGGGATGGGCAATCAGCCCCAGCATTTT
cdr3_aa: CASRGQGMGNQPQHF

v_call: TRBV6-1
j_call: TRBJ2-4
clone_size: NA
d_call: TRBD1
cdr3_nt: TGTGCCAGCAGTGAAGACAGGGGGGCCAAAAACATTCAGTACTTC
cdr3_aa: CASSEDRGAKNIQYF

v_call: TRBV7-2
j_call: TRBJ2-7
clone_size: many
d_call: NA
cdr3_nt: TGTGCCAGCAGCCTCCGGTTGAGTCTCGGAGAGCAGTACTTC
cdr3_aa: CASSLRLSLGEQYF

v_call: TRBV30
j_call: TRBJ1-4
clone_size: many
d_call: NA
cdr3_nt: TGTGCCTGGACCGCCTTTGCAACTAATGAAAAACTGTTTTTT
cdr3_aa: CAWTAFATNEKLFF

v_call: TRBV12-3/TRBV12-4
j_call: TRBJ2-7
clone_size: many
d_call: TRBD2
cdr3_nt: TGTGCCAGCAGCTCCCACGGGCGGGAGCCCCGCAACGAGCAGTACTTC
cdr3_aa: CASSSHGREPRNEQYF

v_call: TRBV5-1
j_call: TRBJ1-1
clone_size: many
d_call: NA
cdr3_nt: TGCGCCAGCAGCTTGGATGGGACACCGCGGACTGAAGCTTTCTTT
cdr3_aa: CASSLDGTPRTEAFF

v_call: TRBV28
j_call: TRBJ1-5
clone_size: many
d_call: TRBD1
cdr3_nt: TGTGCCAGCAGTTTAGACAGGGTAATACGTCAGCCCCAGCATTTT
cdr3_aa: CASSLDRVIRQPQHF

v_call: TRBV20-1
j_call: TRBJ1-4
clone_size: many
d_call: TRBD1
cdr3_nt: TGCAGTGCTAGAGGTGGACAGGGGAAAAATGAAAAACTGTTTTTT
cdr3_aa: CSARGGQGKNEKLFF

v_call: TRBV12-3/TRBV12-4
j_call: TRBJ1-5
clone_size: NA
d_call: NA
cdr3_nt: TGTGCCAGCAGTTCGACACTCGCGATCAATCAGCCCCAGCATTTT
cdr3_aa: CASSSTLAINQPQHF

v_call: TRBV24-1
j_call: TRBJ2-3
clone_size: many
d_call: NA
cdr3_nt: TGTGCCACCAGTGATACTGAGGGGAGACGCACAGATACGCAGTATTTT
cdr3_aa: CATSDTEGRRTDTQYF

v_call: TRBV5-1
j_call: TRBJ1-1
clone_size: NA
d_call: NA
cdr3_nt: TGCGCCAGCAGCTTGAAGGCAGGGTACGCTGAAGCTTTCTTT
cdr3_aa: CASSLKAGYAEAFF

v_call: TRBV19
j_call: TRBJ2-2
clone_size: NA
d_call: TRBD1
cdr3_nt: TGTGCCAGTACCAGGGGGCGAGACACCGGGGAGCTGTTTTTT
cdr3_aa: CASTRGRDTGELFF

v_call: TRBV20-1
j_call: TRBJ2-7
clone_size: many
d_call: NA
cdr3_nt: TGCAGTGCTAGACGAAGGGACGAGCAGTACTTC
cdr3_aa: CSARRRDEQYF

v_call: TRBV30
j_call: TRBJ1-5
clone_size: many
d_call: NA
cdr3_nt: TGTGCCTGGAGTACAGCCGGCAATCAGCCCCAGCATTTT
cdr3_aa: CAWSTAGNQPQHF

v_call: TRBV29-1
j_call: TRBJ2-1
clone_size: many
d_call: TRBD1
cdr3_nt: TGCAGCGTTCAGGACAGGGGCTCCTACAATGAGCAGTTCTTC
cdr3_aa: CSVQDRGSYNEQFF

v_call: TRBV29-1
j_call: TRBJ2-5
clone_size: many
d_call: TRBD2
cdr3_nt: TGCAGCGTTGAAGGCCGACTAGCGAAAAGAGAGACCCAGTACTTC
cdr3_aa: CSVEGRLAKRETQYF